The rows below give T cell receptor beta chains drawn from one sample of a study of Graves' ophthalmopathy and Graves' hyperthyroidism. TCRdb ran MiXCR on the multiplex PCR reads and lists one entry per CDR3 protein. Among approximately 700,000 distinct CDR3 sequences listed, about 44% were seen once. The sample consisted of peripheral blood. These receptor sequences come from an adult man with Graves' ophthalmopathy. Each CDR3 is given with its conserved first and last residue. The order of the fields is J gene, V gene, D gene, clone size, CDR3 DNA, CDR3 protein. The D gene is left open where the match is weak. Clone size is given for some rows only: seen once, a few or many times, or a class if the clone is expanded.

TRBJ2-1,TRBV5-5,NA,NA,TGTGCCAGCAGCTTGTTTTACCAGGGGGGTGAGCAGTTCTTC,CASSLFYQGGEQFF
TRBJ1-1,TRBV10-3,NA,few,TGTGCCAGCAGCAAGGCGATACAGGGATGGACTGAAGCTTTCTTT,CASSKAIQGWTEAFF
TRBJ2-7,TRBV14,TRBD2,NA,TGTGCCAGCAGCCCCTCAGAGCGGGAGAACTACGAGCAGTACTTC,CASSPSERENYEQYF
TRBJ2-7,TRBV11-1,TRBD1,few,TGTGCCAGCAGCTTACTGGGGGACAGGCTCGACGAGCAGTACTTC,CASSLLGDRLDEQYF
TRBJ1-6,TRBV14,NA,NA,TGTGCCAGCAGCCAAGATCGGGGAACCTATAATTCACCCCTCCACTTT,CASSQDRGTYNSPLHF
TRBJ2-5,TRBV20-1,NA,many,TGCAGTGCTAGGGGTGTGGGGCGGGAGACCCAGTACTTC,CSARGVGRETQYF
TRBJ2-7,TRBV11-2,TRBD2,few,TGTGCCAGCAGCTTGGGGGGGGTGTCCCTTTACGAGCAGTACTTC,CASSLGGVSLYEQYF
TRBJ2-7,TRBV5-5,NA,NA,TGTGCCAGCAGCTCAGGTGGATTTCGACTCATAGGGGGATACGAGCAGTACTTC,CASSSGGFRLIGGYEQYF
TRBJ1-2,TRBV4-3,TRBD1,NA,TGCGCCAGCAGCCAAGATTCCCCGACAGGGAGCTATGGCTACACCTTC,CASSQDSPTGSYGYTF
TRBJ2-3,TRBV7-9,TRBD1,NA,TGTGCCAGCAGCTTAGTGACAGGGGGGAACTCAGATACGCAGTATTTT,CASSLVTGGNSDTQYF
TRBJ1-6,TRBV5-1,NA,many,TGCGCCAGCAGCTTAGAGGGGCGAACCCTCCACTTT,CASSLEGRTLHF
TRBJ1-4,TRBV25-1,TRBD1,many,TGTGCCACCGAGGGACAGTTTAATGAAAAACTGTTTTTT,CATEGQFNEKLFF
TRBJ1-5,TRBV10-3,TRBD1,many,TGTGCCATCAGTGAGTCCAGGGGACAGGAGATCGTCCAGCATTTT,CAISESRGQEIVQHF
TRBJ2-2,TRBV2,NA,NA,TGTGCCAGCAGGATGCCTGGAGGGGGGGCCACCGGGGAGCTGTTTTTT,CASRMPGGGATGELFF
TRBJ2-7,TRBV7-9,NA,NA,TGTGCCAGCAGCCCGTCTCGCGCCCAAACCAATGAGCAGTACTTC,CASSPSRAQTNEQYF
TRBJ1-5,TRBV11-2,NA,few,TGTGCCAGCAGCTTGGATCCCTATAGCAATCAGCCCCAGCATTTT,CASSLDPYSNQPQHF
TRBJ2-5,TRBV20-1,TRBD2,many,TGCAGTGTCCTAGCGGGAGCAGAGACCCAGTACTTC,CSVLAGAETQYF
TRBJ1-2,TRBV29-1,NA,many,TGCAGCGTTGAAGCGGGAGTAAATGGCTACACCTTC,CSVEAGVNGYTF
TRBJ1-6,TRBV2,TRBD1,many,TGTGCCAGCAATACGGGACAGGGGGATTCACCCCTCCACTTT,CASNTGQGDSPLHF
TRBJ1-1,TRBV12-3/TRBV12-4,NA,NA,TGTGCCAGCAGTCCCCGGGGGCTGATGAACACTGAAGCTTTCTTT,CASSPRGLMNTEAFF
TRBJ2-7,TRBV5-1,TRBD2,few,TGCGCCAGCAGCTTGTTTGACGGGAGGGACGAGCAGTACTTC,CASSLFDGRDEQYF
TRBJ2-5,TRBV19,NA,NA,TGTGCCAGTAGTAGAAGGGGACTGATGGAGGAGACCCAGTACTTC,CASSRRGLMEETQYF
TRBJ1-5,TRBV24-1,NA,many,TGTGCCAGCAGTTCCCCGACGGACCTCAATCAGCCCCAGCATTTT,CASSSPTDLNQPQHF
TRBJ1-4,TRBV6-2/TRBV6-3,NA,few,TGTGCCAGCAGTTTGGACTTGGATGAAAAACTGTTTTTT,CASSLDLDEKLFF
TRBJ1-2,TRBV19,NA,many,TGTGCCAGTAGGCGGGACGCCAACTATGGCTACACCTTC,CASRRDANYGYTF
TRBJ1-1,TRBV19,NA,many,TGTGCCAGTAGTATCGCCGGGAGTGGAGAAGCTTTCTTT,CASSIAGSGEAFF
TRBJ2-5,TRBV7-2,NA,many,TGTGCCAGCAGCTTAGTTAGCAGCCAAGAGACCCAGTACTTC,CASSLVSSQETQYF